The text below deals with one TCR beta chain. Its specificity is unknown. The data belong to a study of OX40 agonist ivuxolimab in advanced cancers. Study background: Two cutaneous melanoma patients and one hepatocellular carcinoma patient, three in all, had partial responses. Regarding the study as a whole: CD8+ T cells showed, on average, more clonal expansion than CD4+ cells.

The data were produced by immunoSEQ multiplex PCR, yet TCRdb's version contains in-frame clones alone and is incomplete. The sample holds tens of thousands of clones; approximately 91% are singletons and the top ten take approximately 1.6%. The receptor was derived from an adult with an advanced solid tumor such as melanoma, head and neck, liver or kidney cancer. The sequencing here drew on CD4+ or CD8+ T cells sorted from blood, taken in a trial of the OX40 agonist ivuxolimab.

The CDR3: CASSQDRGQPQHF. CDR3 coding DNA: TGCGCCAGCAGCCAAGACAGGGGTCAGCCCCAGCATTTT. The chain has TRBV4-1 and TRBJ1-5, with D possibly being TRBD1 (6 bases). The ends were cut back, 0 bases at V and 6 bases at J, with 6 bases in the middle. In germline, CDR1 is MGHRA, CDR2 YSYEKL. The CDR3 sequence is 13 residues long.